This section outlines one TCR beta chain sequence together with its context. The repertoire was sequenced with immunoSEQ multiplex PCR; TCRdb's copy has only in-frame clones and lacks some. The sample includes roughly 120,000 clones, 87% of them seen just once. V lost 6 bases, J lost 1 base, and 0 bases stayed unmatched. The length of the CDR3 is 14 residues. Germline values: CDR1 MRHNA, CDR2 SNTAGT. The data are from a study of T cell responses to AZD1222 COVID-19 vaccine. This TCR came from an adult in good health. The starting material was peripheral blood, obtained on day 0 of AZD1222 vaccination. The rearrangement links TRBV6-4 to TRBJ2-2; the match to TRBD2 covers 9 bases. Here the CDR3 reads CASRTSGNTGELFF. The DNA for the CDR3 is TGTGCCAGCAGGACTAGCGGGAACACCGGGGAGCTGTTTTTT.